Detailed here is one TCR beta chain. Its specific antigen is unknown. No qualities accompany the bases; no much larger clone lies one base away. Libraries were built with the immunoSEQ multiplex PCR assay. TCRbeta CDR3 sequencing was performed as a commercial service by an external provider. In the original analysis: The analyses used productive nucleotide sequences together with amino acid sequences obtained by in silico translation. Diversity was measured with Renyi entropy across alpha values, using the median of 200 repeated subsamples to equalise sample size. Pairwise repertoire distance was calculated as one minus the Chao-modified Jaccard index to correct for under-sampling and was used for clustering. Frequency-weighted overlap with synovial clonotypes was calculated across 200 sample sizes, using 200 draws without replacement for each, and the value reported was the one at the size of the smaller sample. TCRdb stores this immuneACCESS table with in-frame sequences only. Part of the clones is absent; in the studies checked, under half of the shortfall reflects unresolved V genes, and no reason is known for the rest. D and trimming were read from the DNA, whereas the V and J calls and clone size are those reported in that table. The sample table records tens of thousands of clones; over 95% of these occur just once. Less than 0.2% of the sample is in the top ten clones.

The entry originates in a study of circulating and synovial CD4+ cells in juvenile arthritis (TCRdb year 2014). Turning to the overall study: TCRbeta CDR3 repertoires of circulating HLA-DR+ CD4 T cells, bulk blood CD4 T cells and synovial CD4 T cells were compared within each patient. Repertoire sequencing was performed with the aim of confirming enrichment of synovial clonotypes in a circulating synovial-like CD4 T cell subset.

The sequenced samples came from patients who had active juvenile idiopathic arthritis. Right after thawing, the cells went straight into sorting, and Live/Dead Fixable Near-IR Stain was used to exclude dead cells. Looking up the germline V gene yields CDR1 SGHVS and CDR2 FQNEAQ. From the cysteine through the phenylalanine, the CDR3 covers 16 amino acids. The CDR3 DNA has 48 bases and is translated from base 1. The junction carries 18 bases between V and J, which are trimmed by 5 bases and 3 bases respectively. Overall study results and their limits: Because overlap with synovium rose as sequencing depth increased, the measured fractions of shared clonotypes likely underestimated the overlap of the full repertoire. Circulating pathogenic-like lymphocytes were found to cluster with synovial T cells, and a substantially higher fraction of CDR3 sequences was shared with synovium by circulating pathogenic-like lymphocytes than by bulk blood. Because T cell genome counts in CPL samples and bulk blood CD4 samples differed by at least an order of magnitude, sample-size effects were addressed. Traditional Vbeta family usage analysis did not detect the difference between circulating pathogenic-like lymphocytes and bulk blood T cells. Synovial and circulating pathogenic-like lymphocyte repertoires were less diverse than bulk blood CD4 repertoires, with some CPL samples as oligoclonal as synovium.

The V and J segments used are TRBV7-8 and TRBJ2-3; a tentative D match to TRBD1 spans 5 bases. Sample: CD4+ T cells from blood. This clonotype was sampled from a human donor with juvenile idiopathic arthritis. The nucleotide sequence is TGTGCCAGCAGCCTCCGGACAAAAAAGCTAACAGATACGCAGTATTTT. It specifies CASSLRTKKLTDTQYF.